This T cell receptor (beta chain) derives from a study of blood T cell repertoires in COVID-19. Background on the study: Samples of COVID-19 (acute and convalescent) were obtained from the United States, Italy and Spain. Sample material is recorded as cDNA or gDNA derived from T cells, B-cell-depleted T cells, or PBMCs.

As originally analysed: Counts of nucleated cells, estimated from reference gene primer amplification, were obtained. This table comes from immunoSEQ multiplex PCR, and its TCRdb copy is limited to in-frame clones, with some not included. That table gives V, J and clone size, and the DNA gave D and trimming. The sample holds a few hundred thousand clones; approximately 88% are singletons and the top ten take under 8%. Per the germline V gene, CDR1 is LNHDA and CDR2 is SQIVND (reference sequence). The CDR3 has 17 amino acids. V was shortened by 2 bases and J by 5 bases, with 18 bases between the two germline ends.

The specimen was peripheral blood. The chain uses TRBV19 and TRBJ1-4; D remains ambiguous. The clonotype comes from a man between 18 and 29 years old who had recovered from COVID-19. The CDR3 DNA reads TGTGCCAGTAGTATACAACTTCTCCAAGAGGTAAATGAAAAACTGTTTTTT. This sequence encodes CASSIQLLQEVNEKLFF.